Following are 21 T cell receptor beta chains from one sample sequenced in a study of CD8+ T cells in alopecia areata. Sequencing templates came from extracted RNA that was reverse transcribed into cDNA. Generated by immunoSEQ multiplex PCR, the TCRdb table keeps only in-frame clones and is missing some. The sample lists 120,000 or so clones, less than 50% seen once, with more than 9% in the top ten. Sequencing was carried out using NKG2D-low CD8+ T cells sorted from blood. The receptors derive from a human donor with alopecia areata.

The DNA of the CDR3 is TGTGCCAGCAGCTCCCAGCAGGAAAACACAGATACGCAGTATTTT. It yields the protein CASSSQQENTDTQYF. This sequence joins TRBV7-9 and TRBJ2-3; D is ambiguous. The CDR3 covers 15 residues. V gave up 4 bases and J gave up 2 bases, with 13 bases separating them. Per the germline V gene, CDR1 is SEHNR and CDR2 is FQNEAQ (reference sequence). Full variable domain (remainder filled in from reference TRBV7-9 and TRBJ2-3): DTGVSQNPRHKITKRGQNVTFRCDPISEHNRLYWYRQTLGQGPEFLTYFQNEAQLEKSRLLSDRFSAERPKGSFSTLEIQRTEQGDSAMYLCASSSQQENTDTQYFGPGTRLTVL.

This clone was detected a few times. The rearrangement uses TRBV29-1 and TRBJ2-3, with D maybe TRBD1 (5 bases). The CDR3 runs to 12 residues. Germline CDR1 and CDR2: SQVTM and ANQGSEA. Trimming stripped 6 bases from V and 4 bases from J, with 11 bases between. The CDR3 DNA sequence: TGCAGCGTCCCCCTACAGGCAGATACGCAGTATTTT. Protein: CSVPLQADTQYF.

A few counts support this clone. V and J are TRBV27 and TRBJ2-7; 7 positions match TRBD2. The CDR3 runs 15 residues. V shed 4 bases and J 4 bases; nucleotides not matched to a gene: 10. Germline V CDR1 and CDR2: MNHEY, SMNVEV (reference sequence). The CDR3 spells CASSWSGEPSYEQYF. CDR3 sequence (DNA): TGTGCCAGCAGTTGGAGCGGGGAACCCTCTTACGAGCAGTACTTC.

The CDR3 nucleotides are TGCAGCGTTGAAGATCTTCACGTTCCCCGGGAGGGGAGTAATGAAAAACTGTTTTTT. It is translated as CSVEDLHVPREGSNEKLFF. This sequence joins TRBV29-1 and TRBJ1-4, with TRBD1 as a possible D gene (5 bases). In germline, CDR1 is SQVTM, CDR2 ANQGSEA. The CDR3 is 19 residues long. The V and J ends lost 0 bases and 4 bases respectively, with 24 bases between them.

This sequence joins TRBV30 and TRBJ2-7, with unresolved D. Trimming cost V 1 base and J 2 bases, with 12 bases left between them. In germline, CDR1 is GTSNPN, CDR2 SVGIG (reference sequence). The CDR3 spans 14 residues. The CDR3 loop is CAWSAREAPYEQYF. CDR3 nucleotide sequence: TGTGCCTGGAGTGCCCGAGAGGCCCCCTACGAGCAGTACTTC.

The J gene is TRBJ2-7, the V gene TRBV9; tentative D call: TRBD1 (6 bases). The germline CDR1 and CDR2 sequences are SGDLS and YYNGEE. V lost 3 bases and J lost 8, with 9 bases in between. The CDR3 length is 11 residues. The CDR3: CASSAQGKQYF. CDR3 nucleotides: TGTGCCAGCAGCGCACAGGGAAAGCAGTACTTC.

V and J are TRBV27 and TRBJ1-2, with D possibly matching TRBD1 (6 bases). CDR1 is MNHEY and CDR2 is SMNVEV in the germline V gene (reference sequence). CDR3 length equals 13 residues. V was pared by 3 bases and J by 7 bases, with 12 bases between. CDR3 coding DNA: TGTGCCAGCAGTTTTCTAACAGGGAGTGGCTACACCTTC. It specifies CASSFLTGSGYTF.

V usage is TRBV5-1 and J usage is TRBJ2-1; D call uncertain. This CDR3 has 15 residues. The V end was cut by 0 bases, the J end by 8 bases, with 15 bases between. Germline CDR1 is SGHRS and CDR2 is YFSETQ. The CDR3 DNA reads TGCGCCAGCAGCTTGGCAGGTAACCCGTCAGATGAGCAGTTCTTC. It yields the protein CASSLAGNPSDEQFF.

The V and J genes are TRBV29-1 and TRBJ1-1, with D maybe TRBD1 (6 bases). The germline gives CDR1 SQVTM, CDR2 ANQGSEA. This CDR3 comprises 13 residues. The ends were cut back, 4 bases at V and 2 bases at J, with 11 bases in the middle. The CDR3 nucleotides read TGCAGCGTTGGGACAGCAAGAAACACTGAAGCTTTCTTT. It encodes CSVGTARNTEAFF. Filled out from reference TRBV29-1 and TRBJ1-1, the complete variable domain reads SAVISQKPSRDICQRGTSLTIQCQVDSQVTMMFWYRQQPGQSLTLIATANQGSEATYESGFVIDKFPISRPNLTFSTLTVSNMSPEDSSIYLCSVGTARNTEAFFGQGTRLTVV.

CDR3: CASSEAGVAADYTF. For the CDR3, the DNA is TGTGCCAGCAGTGAAGCAGGGGTAGCGGCGGACTACACCTTC. The chain couples TRBV2 to TRBJ1-2; D might be TRBD1 (5 bases). Trimming pared 0 bases from V and 10 bases from J, leaving 15 bases between. This CDR3 contains 14 residues. Germline CDR1 reads SNHLY; CDR2 reads FYNNEI.

V is TRBV1 and J is TRBJ2-4; the table's D gene call, TRBD2, was not cross checked with the DNA. TRBV1 is a documented pseudogene. This CDR3 is built from 17 residues. The CDR3 reads CTSSQGPSGLAKNIQYF. DNA of the CDR3: TGCACCAGCAGCCAAGGTCCTAGCGGATTAGCCAAAAACATTCAGTACTTC.

V is TRBV27 and J is TRBJ1-4; no clear D gene. Trimming pared 2 bases from V and 5 bases from J, leaving 12 bases between. Germline loops: CDR1 MNHEY, CDR2 SMNVEV (reference sequence). The length of the CDR3 is 15 residues. In DNA, the CDR3 is TGTGCCAGCAGTTTACGCCCCGAAGGGAATGAAAAACTGTTTTTT. This gives the protein CASSLRPEGNEKLFF.

V usage is TRBV27 and J usage is TRBJ2-2; 9 positions agree with TRBD1. CDR3 length: 15 amino acids. After removal of 5 bases from V and 5 bases from J, the junction contained 6 bases not matched to a gene. CDR1 and CDR2 from the germline V gene are MNHEY and SMNVEV (reference sequence). CDR3 coding DNA: TGTGCCAGCAGTATCCGGGACAGGGCAACCGGGGAGCTGTTTTTT. This sequence encodes CASSIRDRATGELFF.

This clone was counted only a few times. V usage is TRBV28 and J usage is TRBJ1-1; D gene ambiguous. Between the trimmed V and J ends, which lost 5 bases and 0 bases, there was a span of 10 bases. Germline CDR1 MDHEN, CDR2 SYDVKM. The CDR3 totals 14 residues. The CDR3 protein is CASSPRMVNTEAFF. The CDR3 bases are TGTGCCAGCAGTCCCCGGATGGTGAACACTGAAGCTTTCTTT.

This clone was seen a few times. The chain employs TRBV30 and TRBJ1-1, with a weak D call TRBD1 (5 bases). With 0 bases removed from V and 6 bases from J, the gap between germline ends came to 8 bases. This CDR3 has 12 residues. Germline CDR1 is GTSNPN and CDR2 is SVGIG (reference sequence). The CDR3 region is CAWSVTGPEAFF. The CDR3 DNA follows: TGTGCCTGGAGTGTTACGGGACCTGAAGCTTTCTTT.

The CDR3: CASSLYSNYGYTF. CDR3 coding DNA: TGTGCCAGCAGTTTGTACAGTAACTATGGCTACACCTTC. This chain uses TRBV27 with TRBJ1-2; D is unresolved. The CDR3 is 13 amino acids. Germline V lookup: CDR1 MNHEY, CDR2 SMNVEV (reference sequence). Trimming took 3 bases from V and 1 from J, leaving 6 bases between them.

Here the CDR3 DNA reads TGCGCCAGCAGCCCGGGACACGACCTTGGAGAGACCCAGTACTTC. It encodes CASSPGHDLGETQYF. The chain links TRBV5-1 to TRBJ2-5, with D possibly matching TRBD1 (6 bases). The length of the CDR3 is 15 residues. Trimming removed 4 bases from V and 4 bases from J, with 17 bases in between. The germline V gene has CDR1 SGHRS and CDR2 YFSETQ.

V gene TRBV11-3 combines with J gene TRBJ2-7; 8 bases map to TRBD1. V shed 0 bases, J shed 3 bases, and the junction held 4 bases outside the gene matches. CDR3 length: 15 amino acids. The germline V gene encodes CDR1 SGHNT and CDR2 YENEEA. The CDR3 sequence is CASSLDGQGFYEQYF. CDR3 coding DNA: TGTGCCAGCAGCTTAGATGGACAGGGTTTCTACGAGCAGTACTTC.

The DNA for the CDR3 is TGTGCCTGGAAGTTGGGACAGGGTCCCTATGGCTACACCTTC. Its translation is CAWKLGQGPYGYTF. The V gene is TRBV30, the J gene TRBJ1-2, with 9 positions matching TRBD1. With 4 bases clipped from V and 4 bases from J, the junction kept 7 bases outside the gene matches. From germline, CDR1 is GTSNPN and CDR2 SVGIG (reference sequence). The length of the CDR3 is 14 residues.

This clone has a single count. The CDR3 protein is CASSTGQGLSFYEQYF. The CDR3 DNA reads as TGTGCCAGCAGCACAGGACAGGGGCTTTCGTTCTACGAGCAGTACTTC. This chain links TRBV7-9 with TRBJ2-7, with TRBD1 matching 9 bases. Germline V gives CDR1 SEHNR, CDR2 FQNEAQ (reference sequence). This CDR3 region has 16 residues. Germline trimming cut 5 bases from V and 3 bases from J; bases unmatched to any gene: 11.

The chain recombines TRBV11-2 with TRBJ2-3, with TRBD2 as a possible D gene (6 bases). The germline gives CDR1 SGHAT, CDR2 FQNNGV. The CDR3 totals 14 residues. V lost 2 bases and J 4 bases, leaving 10 bases between the germline ends. The CDR3 nucleotides read TGTGCCAGCAGCTTATGGGGGGAAGCAGATACGCAGTATTTT. Amino acid sequence: CASSLWGEADTQYF.